One sample yielded the 9 T cell receptor beta chains listed below, sequenced in a study of naive and memory T cell subsets. Both TRBC1 and TRBC2 were covered by a beta constant-region primer of two equimolar oligonucleotides. TCRdb processed the UMI-ligation and nested PCR reads anew with MiXCR; each CDR3 protein has one entry. The data contain approximately 140,000 distinct CDR3 sequences, around 15% of them singletons. The sample taken for sequencing was naive CD4+ T cells from blood. All receptors come from a human donor in good health.

This clonotype appeared a few times. The V call is TRBV2, the J call TRBJ1-5; 9 bases line up with TRBD1. V lost 5 bases to trimming and J lost 6 bases; unmatched junction nucleotides: 11. The CDR3 spans 16 residues. Germline CDR1 and CDR2: SNHLY and FYNNEI. This CDR3 reads CASSPPGQGDVQPQHF. The DNA of the CDR3 is TGTGCCAGCAGTCCTCCGGGACAGGGAGATGTTCAGCCCCAGCATTTT.

V is TRBV10-1 and J is TRBJ2-1; 8 bases match TRBD2. V lost 3 bases, J lost 5 bases, and 6 bases stayed unmatched. Germline values: CDR1 WNHNN, CDR2 SYGVQD (reference sequence). This CDR3 is built from 15 residues. The CDR3 coding sequence is TGCGCCAGCAGTGAAACGGGAGGGCCTAACAATGAGCAGTTCTTC. It encodes CASSETGGPNNEQFF.

This clonotype was seen a few times. This chain links TRBV30 with TRBJ2-1; 10 bases align to TRBD2. The germline V gene has CDR1 GTSNPN and CDR2 SVGIG (reference sequence). V was clipped by 7 bases and J by 4 bases; unmatched bases: 16. CDR3 length: 17 amino acids. The CDR3 region has the DNA TGTGCCTCCCTACCGCCTGAAACTAGCGGGGTTTACAATGAGCAGTTCTTC. Protein sequence: CASLPPETSGVYNEQFF. The complete variable domain, with remaining parts taken from reference TRBV30 and TRBJ2-1, reads SQTIHQWPATLVQPVGSPLSLECTVEGTSNPNLYWYRQAAGRGLQLLFYSVGIGQISSEVPQNLSASRPQDRQFILSSKKLLLSDSGFYLCASLPPETSGVYNEQFFGPGTRLTVL.

The CDR3 region is CASSGYSGGVGGYTF. The CDR3 coding sequence is TGCGCCAGCAGCGGGTACTCGGGGGGCGTCGGTGGCTACACCTTC. The chain uses TRBV4-1 and TRBJ1-2; tentatively, D is TRBD1 (6 bases). Trimming took 5 bases from V and 7 from J, leaving 20 bases between them. Germline CDR1 reads MGHRA; CDR2 reads YSYEKL. The CDR3 contains 15 residues.

The gene calls are TRBV7-9 and TRBJ1-1; no reliable D call. Trimming pared 8 bases from V and 2 bases from J, leaving 9 bases between. Germline CDR1 is SEHNR and CDR2 is FQNEAQ (reference sequence). The CDR3 totals 12 residues. DNA of the CDR3: TGTGCCAGCTGCCAAATAAACACTGAAGCTTTCTTT. Protein sequence: CASCQINTEAFF.

This chain links TRBV12-3 or TRBV12-4 with TRBJ2-3, with D unresolved. V lost 7 bases and J lost 3, with 17 bases in between. The CDR3 covers 15 residues. Written as DNA, the CDR3 is TGTGCCAGCACGCAATATACAGAGAGTACAGATACGCAGTATTTT. This translates into CASTQYTESTDTQYF.

This clonotype was observed many times. This chain connects TRBV12-5 to TRBJ2-1; TRBD2 matches 9 bases. After removal of 3 bases from V and 5 bases from J, the junction contained 14 bases not matched to a gene. CDR1 is LGHNT, CDR2 FRNRAP, per germline. CDR3 length: 18 amino acids. CDR3 in DNA: TGTGCTAGTGGTTTATCCCTCGGGACTAGCCTAAAGAACAATGAGCAGTTCTTC. It translates to CASGLSLGTSLKNNEQFF.

V gene TRBV6-6 combines with J gene TRBJ2-5, with D possibly TRBD2 on 6 matching bases. Germline CDR1 reads MNHNY; CDR2 reads SVGAGI (reference sequence). The V end lost 6 bases, the J end lost 7 bases, and 21 bases lay between the germline ends. The CDR3 covers 15 residues. The CDR3 spells CASSPPGADGRTQYF. CDR3 DNA sequence: TGTGCCAGCAGCCCCCCGGGAGCAGACGGGAGGACCCAGTACTTC.

The V and J genes are TRBV27 and TRBJ1-5; unclear D gene. The V and J ends lost 5 bases and 4 bases respectively, with 9 bases between them. The CDR3 contains 13 residues. CDR1 is MNHEY and CDR2 is SMNVEV in the germline V gene (reference sequence). The CDR3 DNA reads as TGTGCCAGCAGTCCCGACCTGAATCAGCCCCAGCATTTT. The encoded protein is CASSPDLNQPQHF.